Listed below are T cell receptor beta chains from one sample, sequenced in a study of CD8 T cells in ankylosing spondylitis. TCRdb re-derived calls from the 5' RACE reads in MiXCR, one entry per CDR3 protein. The sample carries some 150,000 distinct CDR3 sequences, around 10% recorded once. The specimen sequenced was blood, either unsorted or a sorted T cell fraction (not recorded which). The receptors stem from a female donor with ankylosing spondylitis or in good health (not recorded which). CDR3s include the opening cysteine and the closing phenylalanine or tryptophan. The D gene is left open where the match is weak. Clone size is not always given. Where it is, it says once, few, many or a class for expanded clones.

d_call	v_call	clone_size	j_call	cdr3_nt	cdr3_aa
-	TRBV3-1	many	TRBJ1-5	TGTGCCAGCAGCGACTTTCTAGGTACGGCCCAGCATTTT	CASSDFLGTAQHF
-	TRBV7-9	few	TRBJ2-2	TGTGCCAGCAGCCCACATAAGGGCACCGGGGAGCTGTTTTTT	CASSPHKGTGELFF
TRBD2	TRBV28	many	TRBJ2-3	TGTGCCAGCAGTACACCGGGACTAGCGGGGATCACAGATACGCAGTATTTT	CASSTPGLAGITDTQYF
TRBD2	TRBV11-2	many	TRBJ2-1	TGTGCCAGCAGCTCGATACTAGCGGGCGTAAACAATGAGCAGTTCTTC	CASSSILAGVNNEQFF
-	TRBV4-2	many	TRBJ1-1	TGTGCCAGCAGCCAAGGAGGGAGGGTAGGGACTGAAGCTTTCTTT	CASSQGGRVGTEAFF
-	TRBV5-1	many	TRBJ2-7	TGCGCCAGCAGCTTGGTGGGTGGATTAGACGAGCAGTACTTC	CASSLVGGLDEQYF
-	TRBV14	many	TRBJ1-6	TGTGCCAGCAGCCATAGCGCTCTCGTTCAACATAATTCACCCCTCCACTTT	CASSHSALVQHNSPLHF
TRBD1	TRBV12-3/TRBV12-4	many	TRBJ1-4	TGTGCCAGCAGACGGACAGGAGCTGAAAAACTGTTTTTT	CASRRTGAEKLFF
-	TRBV20-1	many	TRBJ1-2	TGCAGTGCTAACCCCGGGAGGGGCTATGGCTACACCTTC	CSANPGRGYGYTF
-	TRBV7-9	-	TRBJ2-2	TGTGCCAGCAGCTCGGGAAGTCTCTCGGTCACCGGGGAGCTGTTTTTT	CASSSGSLSVTGELFF
TRBD2	TRBV29-1	many	TRBJ2-2	TGCAGCGTTGAACAACCCCTCTACGCGGGGGGGCCGTCCGGGGAGCTGTTTTTT	CSVEQPLYAGGPSGELFF
-	TRBV27	many	TRBJ1-6	TGTGCCAGCAGTATCCTCGGGGGGGTTGCTAGGGCTTTGTCTTCACCCCTCCACTTT	CASSILGGVARALSSPLHF
TRBD2	TRBV7-6	few	TRBJ2-1	TGTGCCAGCACCAGTCTAGAAGCGGGAGGTCACTCTAATGAGCAGTTCTTC	CASTSLEAGGHSNEQFF
-	TRBV5-1	many	TRBJ2-5	TGCGCCAGCAGCTTTCGAGCCTCCGAGACCCAGTACTTC	CASSFRASETQYF
-	TRBV18	-	TRBJ2-5	TGTGCCAGCTCACCACCTGCAGGGATAGAGACCCAGTACTTC	CASSPPAGIETQYF
-	TRBV4-1	few	TRBJ2-4	TGCGCCAGCAGCCAAGATGGAAGAGGAACCAAAAACATTCAGTACTTC	CASSQDGRGTKNIQYF
-	TRBV20-1	many	TRBJ2-5	TGCAGTGCTAGAGACCCCAGGGGAGGAGAGACCCAGTACTTC	CSARDPRGGETQYF
-	TRBV5-1	many	TRBJ2-2	TGCGCCAGCAGCCCGGGACCGGCAATGGCCACCGGGGAGCTGTTTTTT	CASSPGPAMATGELFF
-	TRBV6-1	many	TRBJ1-5	TGTGCCAGCAGTGAAGGGCAGCCCCAGCATTTT	CASSEGQPQHF
-	TRBV7-9	few	TRBJ2-1	TGTGCCAGCAGCTTAGCGGGAGGTCCCAATGAGCAGTTCTTC	CASSLAGGPNEQFF
-	TRBV9	many	TRBJ2-1	TGTGCCAGCAGCGAGCAGGGCGCTGAGCAGTTCTTC	CASSEQGAEQFF
TRBD1	TRBV27	many	TRBJ1-2	TGTGCCAGCAGTTCAGATCAGGGGGCGAGGAGGAACTATGGCTACACCTTC	CASSSDQGARRNYGYTF
-	TRBV12-3/TRBV12-4	many	TRBJ1-3	TGTGCCAGCAGTTTAGGGTCCGGTTGGGGGGGCTCTGGAAACACCATATATTTT	CASSLGSGWGGSGNTIYF
-	TRBV29-1	many	TRBJ1-1	TGCAGCGTAAGGGGGACCATGAACACTGAAGCTTTCTTT	CSVRGTMNTEAFF
TRBD1	TRBV28	many	TRBJ1-1	TGTGCCAGCAGCCCTTCAGGGGGCACAGCCACTGAAGCTTTCTTT	CASSPSGGTATEAFF
TRBD2	TRBV12-3/TRBV12-4	-	TRBJ2-7	TGTGCCAGCAGTTTGGGTGTACTAGCGGGAGTCGAGCAGTACTTC	CASSLGVLAGVEQYF
-	TRBV4-1	many	TRBJ2-1	TGCGCCAGCAGCCAAGGTGAGGGACACAATGAGCAGTTCTTC	CASSQGEGHNEQFF
TRBD1	TRBV14	many	TRBJ2-2	TGTGCCAGCAGCCAAGCGGGACAGACCGGGGAGCTGTTTTTT	CASSQAGQTGELFF
TRBD1	TRBV20-1	many	TRBJ1-2	TGCAGTGCTAGACCTCCCGGGACAGGGAAGGCGGTCTATGGCTACACCTTC	CSARPPGTGKAVYGYTF
-	TRBV6-5	many	TRBJ1-5	TGTGCCAGCAGTTACCGGGGACCGAATAGCAATCAGCCCCAGCATTTT	CASSYRGPNSNQPQHF
-	TRBV5-1	many	TRBJ2-2	TGCGCCAGCAGCTGGCGGTCCTCCGGGAGCGGGGAGCTGTTTTTT	CASSWRSSGSGELFF
-	TRBV10-1	-	TRBJ1-5	TGCGCCAGCAGTGTAAAGGGAAATAACAATCAGCCCCAGCATTTT	CASSVKGNNNQPQHF
TRBD2	TRBV5-5	many	TRBJ2-5	TGTGCCAGCAGCTTGGGACCGGGAGGGGAGGAGACCCAGTACTTC	CASSLGPGGEETQYF
-	TRBV2	-	TRBJ1-5	TGTGCCAGCAGGGTAGGGGGAAATCAGCCCCAGCATTTT	CASRVGGNQPQHF
-	TRBV3-1	few	TRBJ1-4	TGTGCCAGCAGCCTCCAGGCGGCTAATGAAAAACTGTTTTTT	CASSLQAANEKLFF
-	TRBV21-1	-	TRBJ2-5	TGTGCCAGCAGCAAACCCCAGACAGGAATGATGAACCAAGAGACCCAGTACTTC	CASSKPQTGMMNQETQYF
-	TRBV12-3/TRBV12-4	-	TRBJ1-5	TGTGCCACCAGTCGGGTGGACAGCAATCAGCCCCAGCATTTT	CATSRVDSNQPQHF
-	TRBV12-5	many	TRBJ2-3	TGTGCTAGTGGCCTGGACGATACGCAGTATTTT	CASGLDDTQYF
-	TRBV7-2	many	TRBJ2-3	TGTGCCAGCAGCTTAATGGGTTGGGGAGATACGCAGTATTTT	CASSLMGWGDTQYF
-	TRBV27	few	TRBJ2-6	TGTGCCAGCAGACTAGACGTTAGCTCTGGGGCCAACGTCCTGACTTTC	CASRLDVSSGANVLTF
TRBD1	TRBV7-8	many	TRBJ2-7	TGTGCCAGCAGAGGGGACAGATACGAGCAGTACTTC	CASRGDRYEQYF
-	TRBV11-2	many	TRBJ2-7	TGTGCCAGCAGCTTAACCCCCTACGAGCAGTACTTC	CASSLTPYEQYF
-	TRBV29-1	few	TRBJ1-1	TGCAGCGTCGTTCAATACACTGAAGCTTTCTTT	CSVVQYTEAFF
-	TRBV24-1	many	TRBJ2-2	TGTGCCACCAGTGATTTTAGCCTGAACACCGGGGAGCTGTTTTTT	CATSDFSLNTGELFF
-	TRBV7-2	many	TRBJ1-1	TGTGCCAGCAGCCTCGGGGCCCTCGGAGAAGGCACTGAAGCTTTCTTT	CASSLGALGEGTEAFF
-	TRBV5-4	many	TRBJ1-1	TGTGCCAGCAGCCTAAGAGCGGGGAACACTGAAGCTTTCTTT	CASSLRAGNTEAFF
-	TRBV19	many	TRBJ2-7	TGTGCCAGTAGTATCGGAGGGAGAGGTCGGGAGCAGTACTTC	CASSIGGRGREQYF
TRBD2	TRBV6-5	-	TRBJ2-7	TGTGCCACCCAGTTACGAAGGGGAGGGTACTACGAGCAGTACTTC	CATQLRRGGYYEQYF
-	TRBV10-3	few	TRBJ2-2	TGTGCCATCAGTGATTCAGAGCAGAACACCGGGGAGCTGTTTTTT	CAISDSEQNTGELFF
-	TRBV20-1	many	TRBJ1-1	TGCAGTGCTAGGGAGATTACAGGGAAGAACACTGAAGCTTTCTTT	CSAREITGKNTEAFF
TRBD1	TRBV10-1	many	TRBJ1-2	TGCGCCAGCAGCACAGGGGTTAACTATGGCTACACCTTC	CASSTGVNYGYTF
-	TRBV7-2	many	TRBJ1-2	TGTGCCAGCAGCTCTAACTATGGCTACACCTTC	CASSSNYGYTF
TRBD1	TRBV3-1	many	TRBJ2-7	TGTGCCAGCAGCTCAACCGACAGGGGCCGCGAGCAGTACTTC	CASSSTDRGREQYF
-	TRBV10-3	many	TRBJ2-5	TGTGCCATCAGCAGGGACGGTGGGCAGACCCAGTACTTC	CAISRDGGQTQYF
-	TRBV19	many	TRBJ2-7	TGTGCCACCCGTGGGCAATCTCTTTACGAGCAGTACTTC	CATRGQSLYEQYF
-	TRBV19	many	TRBJ1-1	TGTGCCAGTAGTGTGAGGACAGAAGCTTTCTTT	CASSVRTEAFF
-	TRBV5-1	many	TRBJ2-1	TGCGCCAGCAGCTTGCAGGAAAATGAGCAGTTCTTC	CASSLQENEQFF
-	TRBV18	many	TRBJ1-5	TGTGCCAGCTCACCCGCAGGGGACAAGCCCCAGCATTTT	CASSPAGDKPQHF
TRBD2	TRBV12-3/TRBV12-4	many	TRBJ2-1	TGTGCCAGCACCCGAGGGGCGGGAGGCTACAATGAGCAGTTCTTC	CASTRGAGGYNEQFF